This record concerns one TCR beta chain sequence. The antigen it recognizes is unknown. No much larger clone exists at a distance of one base, and base qualities are not known. Trimming removed 5 bases from V and 2 bases from J; the gene matches leave 13 bases unexplained. CDR1 and CDR2 are read off the germline V gene (reference sequence) as PRHDT and FYEKMQ. Including cysteine and phenylalanine, the CDR3 has 17 amino acids. Solely the CDR3 DNA is kept, with 51 bases framed from the first base. This specimen belongs to a study of a mutant IDH1 vaccine in newly diagnosed glioma (dated by TCRdb to the early 2020s). In terms of the full investigation: Vaccination began 4-6 weeks after radiotherapy alone, or alongside temozolomide cycles in the chemotherapy-containing groups. Peripheral blood was collected at six visits: V03 (baseline), V05, V07, V10, V12 and V13. Before enrollment, most patients had been given radiochemotherapy with temozolomide as standard therapy, while the rest had received either radiotherapy alone or temozolomide alone. Visit V12 was the week-35 safety follow-up and visit V13 was the week-47 end of study. Of the 30 to 35 treated patients, about 62% were male and about 40% were female, and a mean age of roughly 40 years was recorded. Longitudinal TCRB deep sequencing was performed for about 25 treated patients wherever samples were available for exploratory analyses.

The time point label here, explained by the study, means: week 35, safety follow-up. Each vaccine dose, consisting of 300 ug of a 20-mer mutant IDH1 peptide in Montanide, was administered subcutaneously with topical imiquimod. Across visits V03 through V10, patients got a total of eight vaccinations, given in weeks 1, 3, 5, 7, 11, 15, 19 and 23. Newly diagnosed WHO grade 3 or 4 IDH1-mutant astrocytomas showing loss of nuclear ATRX were present in the donors. The samples were drawn from NOA16, a multicentre, single-arm, open-label phase I trial in Germany that tested a mutant IDH1 peptide vaccine in humans for the first time. Genomic DNA for TCRB sequencing was extracted from EDTA blood using the DNeasy Blood and Tissue Kit. Library preparation used the immunoSEQ multiplex PCR assay. The hsTCRB Kit was used according to the manufacturer's protocol to amplify rearranged TCR beta chain sequences. An Illumina MiSeq was used to sequence the TCRB libraries. Per the authors' processing: Demultiplexing, trimming and gene mapping were performed with the kit vendor's proprietary platform. Held by TCRdb, this immuneACCESS table contains in-frame sequences only and omits some clones. Under half of the omission traces to an unresolved V gene where checked; the cause of the rest is unknown. D and trimming come from the DNA, and the V and J calls and clone size come from that table. Across this sample there are about 48,000 clones, with approximately 80% seen only once. Approximately 6.3% of the sample is in the top ten clones.

Overall study outcomes, separate from this receptor: The authors stated that sample limitations prevented analyses of patient blood samples from being reproduced. Vaccine-induced immune responses across multiple MHC alleles were detected in around 92% of patients. Pseudoprogression appeared unrelated to alterations in the top peripheral T cell clonotypes detected by TCRB sequencing. Availability determined which PBMC samples were chosen for TCRB deep sequencing.

The chain joins TRBV13 to TRBJ2-3; 7 of the junction bases match TRBD1. Sequenced here: PBMCs, sampled from a glioma patient whose treatment included an IDH1 peptide vaccine. This TCR derives from a middle-aged man with glioma. This receptor has the CDR3 CASSPTLGDRDTDTQYF. The DNA sequence reads TGTGCCAGCAGCCCCACGTTGGGGGACAGAGACACAGATACGCAGTATTTT.